This is a list of T cell receptor beta chains from one sample in a study of blood T cell repertoires in COVID-19. Sequencing was performed with immunoSEQ multiplex PCR; in TCRdb, only in-frame clones are kept and a portion is missing. Of 60,000 to 85,000 clones listed, roughly 90% are singletons. Sequenced material: peripheral blood. The source of these receptors is a man in his forties with COVID-19, enrolled during active disease. Each CDR3 is given with its conserved first and last residue. A D gene is named only where the DNA matches it firmly. A row's size may be missing; if present it is once, few, many or a size class.

TRBD2	TRBJ2-3	TRBV7-6	-	TGTGCCAGCAGCCCCAGAGCCGCCGGGGGGGCGGTAGATACGCAGTATTTT	CASSPRAAGGAVDTQYF
TRBD1	TRBJ2-7	TRBV28	-	TGTGCCAGCACCCGACAGGGTGTGTACGAGCAGTACTTC	CASTRQGVYEQYF
-	TRBJ2-1	TRBV4-1	few	TGCGCCAGCAGCCAAGGCCTTAATGAGTTCTATGAGCAGTTCTTC	CASSQGLNEFYEQFF
-	TRBJ1-4	TRBV11-3	once	TGTGCCAGCAGCTTAGTCGGGGGGGCCCGTAATGAAAAACTGTTTTTT	CASSLVGGARNEKLFF
-	TRBJ2-7	TRBV6-1	-	TGTGCCAGCAGTGAAGCATCTACCTACGAGCAGTACTTC	CASSEASTYEQYF
TRBD1	TRBJ2-5	TRBV6-5	-	TGTGCCAGCAAACTACAGGGGACGGAGACCCAGTACTTC	CASKLQGTETQYF
TRBD1	TRBJ2-3	TRBV5-6	once	TGTGCCAGCAGGGGTCTCGGACAGGGAAACACAGATACGCAGTATTTT	CASRGLGQGNTDTQYF
-	TRBJ1-5	TRBV2	-	TGTGCCAGCAGTTGGACAGACAATCAGCCCCAGCATTTT	CASSWTDNQPQHF
TRBD2	TRBJ2-3	TRBV9	-	TGTGCCAGCAGCGTAGTTAGTAGCGGGGGACCTAGCACAGATACGCAGTATTTT	CASSVVSSGGPSTDTQYF
TRBD1	TRBJ2-5	TRBV4-1	few	TGCGCCAGCAGCCGCAACAGGGGTGAGACCCAGTACTTC	CASSRNRGETQYF
-	TRBJ2-5	TRBV11-2	-	TGTGCCAGCAGCTTAGGCTACGTAAGTCAAGAGACCCAGTACTTC	CASSLGYVSQETQYF
TRBD2	TRBJ2-3	TRBV28	-	TGTGCCAGCGGGCGGGGGGGCACAGATACGCAGTATTTT	CASGRGGTDTQYF
-	TRBJ1-1	TRBV2	-	TGTGCCAGCCAGCAAGACCGAGGGACTGAAGCTTTCTTT	CASQQDRGTEAFF
-	TRBJ1-5	TRBV19	once	TGTGCCAGTAGTATAGACACTTCCCAGCCCCAGCATTTT	CASSIDTSQPQHF
TRBD1	TRBJ1-1	TRBV9	few	TGTGCCAGCAGCGTTGAGGGACAGGGTATAGGGATGAACACTGAAGCTTTCTTT	CASSVEGQGIGMNTEAFF
TRBD2	TRBJ2-1	TRBV7-9	-	TGTGCCAGCAGCTTACCTAGCGGGGGGTACAATGAGCAGTTCTTC	CASSLPSGGYNEQFF
TRBD2	TRBJ2-2	TRBV30	-	TGTGCCTGGAGTCAGGTAGCGGGATGGACCGGGGAGCTGTTTTTT	CAWSQVAGWTGELFF
-	TRBJ1-1	TRBV7-9	-	TGTGCCAGCAGCACGAGTATACAGGGTACTGAAGCTTTCTTT	CASSTSIQGTEAFF
-	TRBJ2-3	TRBV5-4	-	TGTGCCAGCAGCTTGGGAGGGGGGGCCAGAGATACGCAGTATTTT	CASSLGGGARDTQYF
-	TRBJ1-1	TRBV10-3	-	TGTGCCATCAACGGGAGAGGGGACACTGAAGCTTTCTTT	CAINGRGDTEAFF
TRBD1	TRBJ2-2	TRBV2	-	TGTGCCAGCAGGAGGACAGGGGTGGCCACCGGGGAGCTGTTTTTT	CASRRTGVATGELFF
-	TRBJ2-1	TRBV10-3	-	TGTGCCATCAGTGAGTTACCGACCGGGACACCCCTCAAGGGGATCTACAATGAGCAGTTCTTC	CAISELPTGTPLKGIYNEQFF
TRBD1	TRBJ1-5	TRBV19	-	TGTGCCAGTAGTCCAGTCCGGGACAGGGGGCCCCAGCATTTT	CASSPVRDRGPQHF
TRBD2	TRBJ2-7	TRBV4-2	once	TGTGCCAGCAGCCAAGTGGGCGGGGGGGCCGTTTTCTCCTACGAGCAGTACTTC	CASSQVGGGAVFSYEQYF
-	TRBJ1-4	TRBV28	few	TGTGCCAGCAGCCAGCCTTGGGGGCATGAAAAACTGTTTTTT	CASSQPWGHEKLFF